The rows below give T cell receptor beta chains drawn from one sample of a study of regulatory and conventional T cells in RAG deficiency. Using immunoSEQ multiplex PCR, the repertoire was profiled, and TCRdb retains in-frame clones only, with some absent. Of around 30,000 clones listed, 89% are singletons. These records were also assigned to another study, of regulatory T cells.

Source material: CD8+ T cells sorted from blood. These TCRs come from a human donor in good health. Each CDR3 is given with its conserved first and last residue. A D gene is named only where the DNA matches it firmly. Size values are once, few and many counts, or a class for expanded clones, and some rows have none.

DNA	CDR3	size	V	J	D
TGTGCCGGCAGCTTAATCGGGGAGGAGACCCAGTACTTC	CAGSLIGEETQYF	-	TRBV7-3	TRBJ2-5	-
TGTGCCAGCAGTGAAGCGACTGGGCTAGCTTACGAGCAGTACTTC	CASSEATGLAYEQYF	-	TRBV6-1	TRBJ2-7	-
TGTGCCAGCAGCGTAGGATCCAGGGTGTCGTCGGATACGCAGTATTTT	CASSVGSRVSSDTQYF	-	TRBV9	TRBJ2-3	-
TGTGCCAGCAGCCAGACAGATACGCAGTATTTT	CASSQTDTQYF	-	TRBV6-1	TRBJ2-3	-
TGTGCCAGCGGGGACATTACCTACGAGCAGTACTTC	CASGDITYEQYF	-	TRBV7-9	TRBJ2-7	-
TGTGCCAGCAGCTTTGTTTCGGAAGGCGAAAAACTGTTTTTT	CASSFVSEGEKLFF	-	TRBV7-9	TRBJ1-4	-
TGTGCCAGCAGCCAAGGGGTGGGGGCTGCTGGGGGCTACACCTTC	CASSQGVGAAGGYTF	-	TRBV4-1	TRBJ1-2	-
TGTGCCAGCAGCGCCACCCCGTGGGACTCCTACGAGCAGTACTTC	CASSATPWDSYEQYF	-	TRBV9	TRBJ2-7	-
TGTGCCAGCAGCTTATCGGGGACAGCCTATGGCTACACCTTC	CASSLSGTAYGYTF	-	TRBV7-9	TRBJ1-2	TRBD1
TGTGCCAGCAAAGGTCTAGGAGAGACCCAGTACTTC	CASKGLGETQYF	-	TRBV2	TRBJ2-5	-
TGCGCCAGCAGCTTGGGAGCCAGCAAAGAGACCCAGTACTTC	CASSLGASKETQYF	-	TRBV5-1	TRBJ2-5	-
TGCGCCAGCAGCTCAACCGCCGGGACAGGGAACTTGAGAATGGACGAGCAGTACTTC	CASSSTAGTGNLRMDEQYF	-	TRBV5-1	TRBJ2-7	TRBD1
TGTGCCAGCAGTTACTCGGCAGGGGGCGCAGATACGCAGTATTTT	CASSYSAGGADTQYF	-	TRBV6-5	TRBJ2-3	TRBD1
TGTGCCAGCAGTTCCGCGGGGTCAACTAATGAAAAACTGTTTTTT	CASSSAGSTNEKLFF	few	TRBV6-6	TRBJ1-4	-
TGCGCCAGCAGTGATCCCGGGGTCCCCACAGATACGCAGTATTTT	CASSDPGVPTDTQYF	-	TRBV10-2	TRBJ2-3	-
TGTGCCACCCAAAAGGGGGGTTCCACAGCAGATACGCAGTATTTT	CATQKGGSTADTQYF	-	TRBV19	TRBJ2-3	-
TGTGCCAGCAGTGACAAAGGGACCTTACGGGGGAATCAGCCTCAGCATTTT	CASSDKGTLRGNQPQHF	once	TRBV6-1	TRBJ1-5	-
TGCGCCAGCAGCTTGGTGGCAGACCCTTACAATGAGCAGTTCTTC	CASSLVADPYNEQFF	-	TRBV5-1	TRBJ2-1	-
TGTGCCAGCAGCGTAGCTTGGCTAGCGGCCTACAATGAGCAGTTCTTC	CASSVAWLAAYNEQFF	-	TRBV9	TRBJ2-1	TRBD2
TGTGCCTGGAGTGTACACAAAGCGGGGCCCGCCACAGATACGCAGTATTTT	CAWSVHKAGPATDTQYF	-	TRBV30	TRBJ2-3	TRBD2
TGTGCCAGCAGTGAAATGGGACTGAGCGGACTACAGTACTTC	CASSEMGLSGLQYF	-	TRBV6-1	TRBJ2-5	-
TGTGCCAGCAGCGTCGGACGGAGGGCATTGGTAGAGGCTGAAGCTTTCTTT	CASSVGRRALVEAEAFF	-	TRBV2	TRBJ1-1	-
TGCGCCAGCAGCCAAGACCGACTAGCGGGAGGTATCACAGATACGCAGTATTTT	CASSQDRLAGGITDTQYF	-	TRBV4-1	TRBJ2-3	TRBD2
TGTGCCAGCAGCTCCCAAGGGGACAGTCCATCCCTCGGGACCCAGTACTTC	CASSSQGDSPSLGTQYF	-	TRBV7-6	TRBJ2-5	TRBD1
TGTGCCAGCAGCAACCCAGGGGGCCGCTATGGCTACACCTTC	CASSNPGGRYGYTF	-	TRBV7-2	TRBJ1-2	TRBD1
TGTGCCAGCAGCTTATCCCACCGCAAAGGAGGCAGCACGAACACCGGGGAGCTGTTTTTT	CASSLSHRKGGSTNTGELFF	-	TRBV7-8	TRBJ2-2	-
TGTGCCAGCAGTGAAGCTAGCACAGATACGCAGTATTTT	CASSEASTDTQYF	-	TRBV6-1	TRBJ2-3	-
TGTGCCTGGAGTGCTGACAGGGGATACTATGGCTACACCTTC	CAWSADRGYYGYTF	-	TRBV30	TRBJ1-2	TRBD1
TGTGCCAGCAGCCCGGGACATTTAGCCATTCAGTACTTC	CASSPGHLAIQYF	-	TRBV9	TRBJ2-4	-
TGTGCCACCAGCAGCCCAGGGGGAGCTTCACCCCTCCACTTT	CATSSPGGASPLHF	few	TRBV15	TRBJ1-6	TRBD1
TGTGCCAGCAGTAAACAGGGGAGGGCTTTCTTT	CASSKQGRAFF	-	TRBV25-1	TRBJ1-1	TRBD1
TGTGCCAGCAGCGTAAGGGGGGGACTAGCGGGCGACGAGCAGTACTTC	CASSVRGGLAGDEQYF	-	TRBV9	TRBJ2-7	TRBD2
TGCGCCAGCAGCTCGTACTCAGCGGGACAGCTCTCCTACGAGCAGTACTTC	CASSSYSAGQLSYEQYF	-	TRBV5-1	TRBJ2-7	-
TGTGCCAGTAGTATAAAAGGGACCGGGACAGGGCAAGCCATGCGACAGCCCCAGCATTTT	CASSIKGTGTGQAMRQPQHF	-	TRBV19	TRBJ1-5	TRBD1
TGCGCCAGCAGCTTAGGACCCAGAGTAACCTACGAGCAGTACTTC	CASSLGPRVTYEQYF	-	TRBV5-1	TRBJ2-7	-